This TCR beta chain was retrieved from a study of CD8+CD57+ T cells in acquired aplastic anemia. Profiling of TCR beta VDJ combinations and CDR3 sequences used genomic DNA as template. MiXCR, run by TCRdb on the reads, gives a single entry per CDR3 protein. This sample has roughly 420,000 distinct CDR3 sequences, with roughly 68% found just once. About this clonotype itself: The CDR3 does not end in the conserved phenylalanine or tryptophan, so this is likely a read error. Because the CDR3's place on the DNA is in doubt, the DNA is left out and the CDR3 is given as listed by TCRdb.

CDR1 is SSHAT and CDR2 is FNYEAQ in the germline V gene (reference sequence). The CDR3 has 10 residues if both end residues are counted. The receptor was isolated from a human donor in good health, serving as a control. Input material: sorted CD4+, CD8+, or CD8+CD57+ T cells (not recorded which) from PBMCs. The chain employs TRBV7-7 and TRBJ2-1. CDR3: CASSSLLFGS.